The rows below give T cell receptor beta chains drawn from one sample of a study of response to subunit inactivated influenza vaccine. From the RT-PCR reads, TCRdb called clonotypes with MiXCR, one entry per CDR3 protein. The sample has about 780,000 distinct CDR3 sequences, less than 20% seen once. The source was PBMCs from blood, collected roughly 5 days after vaccination. Receptor source: a man aged 50 to 60 who received an inactivated influenza vaccine. The CDR3 runs from the conserved cysteine through the conserved F or W. A D gene is named only where the DNA matches it firmly. A row's size may be missing; if present it is once, few, many or a size class.

TRBD1	TRBV12-3/TRBV12-4	TRBJ1-1	few	TGTGCCAGCAGTTCCACCGGACAGGGCAGGGCTGAAGCTTTCTTT	CASSSTGQGRAEAFF
TRBD1	TRBV5-1	TRBJ2-1	.	TGCGCCAGCAGCTTTACCGGGACAGAGACCTACAATGAGCAGTTCTTC	CASSFTGTETYNEQFF
.	TRBV25-1	TRBJ2-1	many	TGTGCCAGCTCCGGGACAAAATCCCATGAGCAGTTCTTC	CASSGTKSHEQFF
.	TRBV2	TRBJ2-7	.	TGTGCCAGCAGTGCGGAAAACGAGCAGTACTTC	CASSAENEQYF
.	TRBV28	TRBJ2-2	.	TGTGCCAGCTTACCCTGGACAGAAGTAAACACCGGGGAGCTGTTTTTT	CASLPWTEVNTGELFF
.	TRBV4-3	TRBJ2-5	.	TGCGCCAGCAGCCAAGATTCGGGGGTTGAGACCCAGTACTTC	CASSQDSGVETQYF
.	TRBV6-5	TRBJ1-5	.	TGTGCCAGCAGTTACGACAGTTTTCAGCCCCAGCATTTT	CASSYDSFQPQHF
TRBD1	TRBV12-3/TRBV12-4	TRBJ2-7	few	TGTGCCAGCAGTGCGACAGGGGTGAGCGAGCAGTACTTC	CASSATGVSEQYF
.	TRBV12-3/TRBV12-4	TRBJ1-5	many	TGTGCCAGCAGTTTAACGGCGAATCAGCCCCAGCATTTT	CASSLTANQPQHF
.	TRBV4-3	TRBJ1-2	few	TGCGCCAGCAGCCCCGACAACTATAACTATGGCTACACCTTC	CASSPDNYNYGYTF
.	TRBV6-1	TRBJ1-5	few	TGTGCCAGCAGTGAATTGGGCAGTTATAGCAATCAGCCCCAGCATTTT	CASSELGSYSNQPQHF
.	TRBV3-1	TRBJ2-7	.	TGTGCCAGCAGCCAAGGGGCAATGATTTCCTACGAGCAGTACTTC	CASSQGAMISYEQYF
.	TRBV5-1	TRBJ1-1	.	TGCGCCAGCAGCTTGAAGGGGGGGAACGGTGAAGCTTTCTTT	CASSLKGGNGEAFF
.	TRBV12-3/TRBV12-4	TRBJ2-7	many	TGTGCCAGCAGTTCAAAGAGCTCCTACGAGCAGTACTTC	CASSSKSSYEQYF
.	TRBV27	TRBJ2-1	.	TGTGCCAGCAGTTTATTTCCGGGCTCCTACAATGAGCAGTTCTTC	CASSLFPGSYNEQFF
.	TRBV10-3	TRBJ2-1	.	TGTGCCATCAGTCCCCCAACAGGTCACCCATTTCACAATGAGCAGTTCTTC	CAISPPTGHPFHNEQFF
.	TRBV6-5	TRBJ1-2	many	TGTGCCAGCAGTTCTGTCCGGGGGAACTATGGCTACACCTTC	CASSSVRGNYGYTF
.	TRBV20-1	TRBJ1-1	few	TGCAGTGCCACGAGGTCCCCGAGCACTGAAGCTTTCTTT	CSATRSPSTEAFF